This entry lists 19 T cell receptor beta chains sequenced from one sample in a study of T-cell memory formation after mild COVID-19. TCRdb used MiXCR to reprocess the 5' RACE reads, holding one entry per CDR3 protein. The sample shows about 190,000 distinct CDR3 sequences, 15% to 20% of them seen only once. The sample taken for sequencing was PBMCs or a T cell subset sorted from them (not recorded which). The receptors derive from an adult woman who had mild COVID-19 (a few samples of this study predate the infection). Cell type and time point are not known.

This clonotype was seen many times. In DNA form, the CDR3 reads TGCAGTGCTTGGAACCGGGACACAGGCACAGATACGCAGTATTTT. Protein sequence: CSAWNRDTGTDTQYF. This chain uses TRBV20-1 with TRBJ2-3; possible D gene TRBD1, 6 bases. The CDR3 has 15 amino acids. V shed 5 bases and J shed 1 base, with 16 bases lying between them. Germline V gene data show CDR1 as DFQATT and CDR2 as SNEGSKA (reference sequence).

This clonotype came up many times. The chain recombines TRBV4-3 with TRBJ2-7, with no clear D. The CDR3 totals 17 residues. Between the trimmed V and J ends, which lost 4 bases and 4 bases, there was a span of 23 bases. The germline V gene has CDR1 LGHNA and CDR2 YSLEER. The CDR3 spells CASSLRVSPLGVYEQYF. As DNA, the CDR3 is TGCGCCAGCAGCCTCCGGGTGAGCCCCTTAGGAGTGTACGAGCAGTACTTC.

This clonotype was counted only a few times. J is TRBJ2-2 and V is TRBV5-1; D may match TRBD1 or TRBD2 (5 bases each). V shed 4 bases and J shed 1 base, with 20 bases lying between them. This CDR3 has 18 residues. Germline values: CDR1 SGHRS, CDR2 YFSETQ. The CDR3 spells CASSTGAQASLNTGELFF. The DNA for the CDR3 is TGCGCCAGCAGCACCGGGGCTCAGGCTAGCCTGAACACCGGGGAGCTGTTTTTT.

The CDR3 region has the DNA TGCGCCAGCAGCTTGGAAGGTCCGAACACTGAAGCTTTCTTT. The encoded protein is CASSLEGPNTEAFF. The chain employs TRBV5-1 and TRBJ1-1; D is undetermined. V gave up 0 bases and J gave up 1 base, with 7 bases separating them. The CDR3 sequence is 14 residues long. In germline, CDR1 is SGHRS, CDR2 YFSETQ. The full variable domain, its missing parts supplied by reference TRBV5-1 and TRBJ1-1, is KAGVTQTPRYLIKTRGQQVTLSCSPISGHRSVSWYQQTPGQGLQFLFEYFSETQRNKGNFPGRFSGRQFSNSRSEMNVSTLELGDSALYLCASSLEGPNTEAFFGQGTRLTVV.

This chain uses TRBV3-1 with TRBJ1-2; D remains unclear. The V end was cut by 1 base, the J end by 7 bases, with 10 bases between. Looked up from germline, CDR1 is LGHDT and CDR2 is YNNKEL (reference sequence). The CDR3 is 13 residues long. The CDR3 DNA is TGTGCCAGCAGCCAAGTGTGGGAAGGTGGCTACACCTTC. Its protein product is CASSQVWEGGYTF.

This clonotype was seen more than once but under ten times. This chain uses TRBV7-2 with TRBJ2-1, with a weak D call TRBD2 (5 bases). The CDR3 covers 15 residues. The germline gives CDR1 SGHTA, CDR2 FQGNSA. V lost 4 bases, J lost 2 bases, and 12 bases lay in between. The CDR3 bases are TGTGCCAGCAGCTCTAGCAGGAACCCCTACAATGAGCAGTTCTTC. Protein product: CASSSSRNPYNEQFF.

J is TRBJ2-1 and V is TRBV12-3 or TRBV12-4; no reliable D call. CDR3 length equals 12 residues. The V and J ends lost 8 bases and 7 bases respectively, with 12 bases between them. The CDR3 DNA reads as TGTGCCAGCTCATTCTCGGTTAATGAGCAGTTCTTC. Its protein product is CASSFSVNEQFF.

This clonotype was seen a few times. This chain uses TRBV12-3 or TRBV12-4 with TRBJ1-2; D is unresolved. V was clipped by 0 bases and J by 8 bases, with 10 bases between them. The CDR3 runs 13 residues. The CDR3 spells CASSLALVGGYTF. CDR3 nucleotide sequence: TGTGCCAGCAGTTTAGCGTTGGTAGGCGGCTACACCTTC.

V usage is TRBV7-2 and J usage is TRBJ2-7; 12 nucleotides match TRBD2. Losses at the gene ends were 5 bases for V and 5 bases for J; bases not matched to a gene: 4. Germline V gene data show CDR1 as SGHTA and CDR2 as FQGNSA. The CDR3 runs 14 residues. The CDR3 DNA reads TGTGCCAGCAGCCACAGGACTAGCGGGAACGAGCAGTACTTC. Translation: CASSHRTSGNEQYF.

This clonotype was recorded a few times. The CDR3 sequence: CASSLSPSGTTYEQYF. The CDR3 DNA reads as TGTGCCAGCAGCCTCTCCCCTAGCGGAACCACCTACGAGCAGTACTTC. This chain connects TRBV21-1 to TRBJ2-7; TRBD2 was called by the table and not checked on the DNA. TRBV21-1 is tagged as a pseudogene. There are 16 residues in the CDR3.

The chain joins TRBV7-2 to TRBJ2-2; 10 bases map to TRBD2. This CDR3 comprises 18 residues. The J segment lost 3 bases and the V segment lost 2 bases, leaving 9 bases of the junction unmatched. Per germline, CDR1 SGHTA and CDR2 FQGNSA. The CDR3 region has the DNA TGTGCCAGCAGCTTACCTAGCGGGAGTGCTATTTACACCGGGGAGCTGTTTTTT. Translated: CASSLPSGSAIYTGELFF.

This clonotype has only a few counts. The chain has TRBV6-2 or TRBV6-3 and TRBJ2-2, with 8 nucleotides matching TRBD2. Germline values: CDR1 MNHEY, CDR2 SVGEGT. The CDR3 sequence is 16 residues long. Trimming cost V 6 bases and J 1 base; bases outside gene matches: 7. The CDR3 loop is CASRRTSGWNTGELFF. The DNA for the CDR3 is TGTGCCAGCAGGCGTACTAGCGGATGGAACACCGGGGAGCTGTTTTTT.

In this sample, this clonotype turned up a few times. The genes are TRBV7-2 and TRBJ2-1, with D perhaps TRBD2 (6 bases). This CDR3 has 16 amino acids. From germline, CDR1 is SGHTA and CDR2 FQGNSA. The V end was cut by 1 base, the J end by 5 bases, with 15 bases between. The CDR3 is CASSLVLGTGDNEQFF. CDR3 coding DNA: TGTGCCAGCAGCTTAGTGCTAGGGACTGGAGACAATGAGCAGTTCTTC.

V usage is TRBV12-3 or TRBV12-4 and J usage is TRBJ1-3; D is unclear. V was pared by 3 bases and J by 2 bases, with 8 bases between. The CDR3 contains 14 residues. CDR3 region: CASSFDRAGNTIYF. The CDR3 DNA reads TGTGCCAGCAGTTTTGATAGGGCTGGAAACACCATATATTTT.

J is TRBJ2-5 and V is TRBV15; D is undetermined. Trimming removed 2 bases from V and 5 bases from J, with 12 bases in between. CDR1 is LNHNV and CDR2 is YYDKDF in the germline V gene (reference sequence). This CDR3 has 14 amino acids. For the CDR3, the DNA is TGTGCCACCAGCAGAATCCCCCTAATCGAGACCCAGTACTTC. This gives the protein CATSRIPLIETQYF.

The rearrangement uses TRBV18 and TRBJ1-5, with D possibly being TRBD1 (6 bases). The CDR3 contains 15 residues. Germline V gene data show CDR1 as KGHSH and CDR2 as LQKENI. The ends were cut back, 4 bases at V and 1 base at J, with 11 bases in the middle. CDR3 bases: TGTGCCAGCTCACTGGCAGGGGCCAGCAATCAGCCCCAGCATTTT. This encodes CASSLAGASNQPQHF. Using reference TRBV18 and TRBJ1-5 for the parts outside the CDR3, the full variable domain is NAGVMQNPRHLVRRRGQEARLRCSPMKGHSHVYWYRQLPEEGLKFMVYLQKENIIDESGMPKERFSAEFPKEGPSILRIQQVVRGDSAAYFCASSLAGASNQPQHFGDGTRLSIL.

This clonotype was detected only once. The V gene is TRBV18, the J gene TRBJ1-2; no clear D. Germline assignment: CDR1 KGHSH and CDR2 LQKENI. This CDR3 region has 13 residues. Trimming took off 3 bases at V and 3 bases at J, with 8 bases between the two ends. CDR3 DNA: TGTGCCAGCTCACCCGAAGGTGACTATGGCTACACCTTC. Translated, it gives CASSPEGDYGYTF.

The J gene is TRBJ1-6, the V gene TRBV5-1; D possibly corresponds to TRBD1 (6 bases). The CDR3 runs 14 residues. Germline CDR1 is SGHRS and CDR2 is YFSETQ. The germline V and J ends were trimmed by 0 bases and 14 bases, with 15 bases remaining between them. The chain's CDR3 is CASSLAQQRDTLHF. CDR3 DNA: TGCGCCAGCAGCTTGGCCCAGCAGAGGGACACCCTCCACTTT.

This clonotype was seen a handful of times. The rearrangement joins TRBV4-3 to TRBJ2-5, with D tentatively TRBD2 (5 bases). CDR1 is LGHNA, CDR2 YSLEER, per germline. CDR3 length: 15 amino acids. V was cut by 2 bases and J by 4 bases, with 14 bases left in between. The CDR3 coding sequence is TGCGCCAGCAGCCAATCCCAAGCGGAGCTAGAGACCCAGTACTTC. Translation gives CASSQSQAELETQYF.